The entry that follows covers one TCR beta chain sequence. Its matching antigen is unknown. Sequencing was performed with immunoSEQ multiplex PCR; in TCRdb, only in-frame clones are kept and a portion is missing. The sample yields 150,000 or so clones, roughly nine tenths seen once. This entry comes from a study of T cell responses to AZD1222 COVID-19 vaccine. Study overall: Researchers grouped second doses given at about 4 or about 12 weeks into one pool. The study's findings and limits: Repertoires were collected only later (after the peak T cell response had occurred). Unmutated regions of variants are reportedly targeted by nearly half of spike-specific TCRs.

The CDR3 is 14 amino acids. Germline values: CDR1 LGHNA, CDR2 YSLEER. The V end lost 8 bases, the J end lost 4 bases, and 12 bases lay between the germline ends. Sequenced here: peripheral blood, sampled on day 0 of AZD1222 vaccination. The receptor was isolated from an adult in good health. J is TRBJ1-6 and V is TRBV4-3, with a weak D call TRBD1 (6 bases). The CDR3 loop is CASGPGHYNSPLHF. The CDR3 DNA reads as TGCGCCAGCGGACCGGGACATTATAATTCACCCCTCCACTTT.